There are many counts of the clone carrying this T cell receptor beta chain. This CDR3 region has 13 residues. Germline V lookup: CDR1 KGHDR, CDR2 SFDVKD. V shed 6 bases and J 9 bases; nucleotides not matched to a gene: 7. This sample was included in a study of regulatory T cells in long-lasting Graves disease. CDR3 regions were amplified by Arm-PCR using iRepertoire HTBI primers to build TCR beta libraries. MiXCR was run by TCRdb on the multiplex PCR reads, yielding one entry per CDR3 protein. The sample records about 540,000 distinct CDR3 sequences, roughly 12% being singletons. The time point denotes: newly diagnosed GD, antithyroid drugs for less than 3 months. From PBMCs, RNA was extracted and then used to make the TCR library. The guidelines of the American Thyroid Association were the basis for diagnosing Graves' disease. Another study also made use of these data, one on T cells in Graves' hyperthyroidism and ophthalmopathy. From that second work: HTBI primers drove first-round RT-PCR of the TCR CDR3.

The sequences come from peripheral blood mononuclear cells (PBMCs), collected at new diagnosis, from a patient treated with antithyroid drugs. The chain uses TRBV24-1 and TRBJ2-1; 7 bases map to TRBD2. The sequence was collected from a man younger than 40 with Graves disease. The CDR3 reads CATSSGVLLEQFF. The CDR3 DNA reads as TGTGCCACCAGTAGCGGGGTCTTACTTGAGCAGTTCTTC.